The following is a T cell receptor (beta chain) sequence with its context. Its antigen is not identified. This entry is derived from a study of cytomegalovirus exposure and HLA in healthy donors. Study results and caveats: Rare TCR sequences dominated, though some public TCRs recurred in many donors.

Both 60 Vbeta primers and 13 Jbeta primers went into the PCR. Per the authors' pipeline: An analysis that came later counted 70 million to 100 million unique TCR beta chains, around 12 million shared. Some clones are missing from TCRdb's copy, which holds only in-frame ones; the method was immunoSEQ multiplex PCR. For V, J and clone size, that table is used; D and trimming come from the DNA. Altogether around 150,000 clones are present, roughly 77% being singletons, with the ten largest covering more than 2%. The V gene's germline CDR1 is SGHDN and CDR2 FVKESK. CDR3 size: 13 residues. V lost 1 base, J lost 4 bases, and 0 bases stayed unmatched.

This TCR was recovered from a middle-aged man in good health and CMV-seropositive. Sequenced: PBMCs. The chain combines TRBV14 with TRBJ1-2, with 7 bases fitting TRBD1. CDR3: CASSQGTGYGYTF. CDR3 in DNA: TGTGCCAGCAGCCAAGGGACAGGCTATGGCTACACCTTC.